The rows below give T cell receptor beta chains drawn from one sample of a study of cytomegalovirus exposure and HLA in healthy donors. The data were produced by immunoSEQ multiplex PCR, yet TCRdb's version contains in-frame clones alone and is incomplete. In the table there are 150,000 to 200,000 clones, approximately 70% of which are singletons. Material: PBMCs. Receptors originate from a human donor in good health. Both conserved end residues are trimmed from each CDR3. Not every row has a clone size; where given, it reads once, few, many or a size class.

v_gene: TRBV2; j_gene: TRBJ1-2; abundance: NA; CDR3aa: ASGTGLDYGYT
v_gene: TRBV7-6; j_gene: TRBJ2-7; abundance: few; CDR3aa: ASTPRGASGGPGEQY
v_gene: TRBV30; j_gene: TRBJ1-2; abundance: NA; CDR3aa: AWSAGTGGYGYT
v_gene: TRBV5-1; j_gene: TRBJ2-5; abundance: NA; CDR3aa: ASSWTGSRETQY
v_gene: TRBV18; j_gene: TRBJ2-7; abundance: few; CDR3aa: ASSRAGTAYEQY
v_gene: TRBV11-1; j_gene: TRBJ1-2; abundance: once; CDR3aa: ASSLDRSNYGYT
v_gene: TRBV2; j_gene: TRBJ2-3; abundance: NA; CDR3aa: ASSEAPGDTQY
v_gene: TRBV4-1; j_gene: TRBJ2-5; abundance: NA; CDR3aa: ASSQRDLQETQY
v_gene: TRBV5-4; j_gene: TRBJ1-6; abundance: once; CDR3aa: ASSSQGARNSPLH
v_gene: TRBV7-2; j_gene: TRBJ1-5; abundance: NA; CDR3aa: ASSLTMQGLNQPQH
v_gene: TRBV19; j_gene: TRBJ2-5; abundance: NA; CDR3aa: ASSIDSRRGDQY
v_gene: TRBV7-9; j_gene: TRBJ1-1; abundance: NA; CDR3aa: ASSLDSPNTEAF
v_gene: TRBV15; j_gene: TRBJ1-4; abundance: NA; CDR3aa: ATSRDLREKLF
v_gene: TRBV5-1; j_gene: TRBJ1-2; abundance: NA; CDR3aa: ASSANRVGLGGYT
v_gene: TRBV6-6; j_gene: TRBJ2-7; abundance: NA; CDR3aa: ASRYTRSNNEQY
v_gene: TRBV9; j_gene: TRBJ2-3; abundance: few; CDR3aa: ASSVESRATDTQY
v_gene: TRBV7-8; j_gene: TRBJ2-3; abundance: NA; CDR3aa: ASSLEGTGGDTQY
v_gene: TRBV4-3; j_gene: TRBJ1-6; abundance: NA; CDR3aa: ASSQVPRQGADSPLH
v_gene: TRBV29-1; j_gene: TRBJ2-3; abundance: NA; CDR3aa: RPPKQGRGDTQY
v_gene: TRBV4-2; j_gene: TRBJ1-2; abundance: NA; CDR3aa: ASSPSQGTGGYT
v_gene: TRBV7-9; j_gene: TRBJ1-6; abundance: NA; CDR3aa: ASSPRVTTGPYNSPLH
v_gene: TRBV6-5; j_gene: TRBJ1-6; abundance: NA; CDR3aa: DSSYRGRASSPLH
v_gene: TRBV11-2; j_gene: TRBJ1-2; abundance: NA; CDR3aa: ASSNQGNYGYT
v_gene: TRBV19; j_gene: TRBJ1-1; abundance: NA; CDR3aa: ASSIAMNTEAF
v_gene: TRBV6-5; j_gene: TRBJ2-3; abundance: few; CDR3aa: ASSFHTDRTDTQY
v_gene: TRBV11-2; j_gene: TRBJ2-7; abundance: NA; CDR3aa: ASSLGWGGPYEQY
v_gene: TRBV5-6; j_gene: TRBJ1-1; abundance: few; CDR3aa: ASSSGGEGAF
v_gene: TRBV18; j_gene: TRBJ1-5; abundance: NA; CDR3aa: ASSMTLNRPQH
v_gene: TRBV5-4; j_gene: TRBJ1-4; abundance: NA; CDR3aa: ASSLGLTNEKLF
v_gene: TRBV29-1; j_gene: TRBJ2-7; abundance: NA; CDR3aa: SVVGQAGYEQY
v_gene: TRBV7-9; j_gene: TRBJ1-2; abundance: few; CDR3aa: ASSFAGTGGYGYT
v_gene: TRBV4-1; j_gene: TRBJ2-7; abundance: few; CDR3aa: ASSQRSQGQGTYEQY
v_gene: TRBV6-4; j_gene: TRBJ2-3; abundance: once; CDR3aa: ASSSTSGSTDTQY
v_gene: TRBV5-4; j_gene: TRBJ2-3; abundance: few; CDR3aa: ASSFTDMDTQY
v_gene: TRBV10-1; j_gene: TRBJ1-5; abundance: NA; CDR3aa: ASTETGTVSQPQH
v_gene: TRBV7-9; j_gene: TRBJ1-6; abundance: NA; CDR3aa: ASSLVTRRTSPLH
v_gene: TRBV6-6; j_gene: TRBJ1-2; abundance: NA; CDR3aa: ASRTTGSPSNYGYT